This entry concerns a single TCR beta chain. What it recognizes is unknown. Terminally differentiated effector memory CD45RA+ cells were left out of the naive CD8 fraction, which was CD45RO-negative and positively selected for CCR7. This record comes from a study of shared clonotypes between healthy human individuals. TCRdb's copy holds only in-frame clones and misses some; the assay was immunoSEQ multiplex PCR. This sample has more than 550,000 clones, with 92% found just once. Study conclusions and caveats: Inspection by rarefaction showed sorted-subset sequencing to be incomplete despite large depth. Richness estimates generally favored naive over memory subsets. Clonotypes which were not shared had lower generation probabilities than clonotypes that all four donors shared. Blood was the sole source, and tissue repertoires probably differ.

There are 14 residues in the CDR3. Trimming took 0 bases from V and 4 from J, leaving 9 bases between them. CDR1 MNHEY and CDR2 SMNVEV come from the germline V gene (reference sequence). The chain carries TRBV27 and TRBJ1-1; D remains unclear. Sequencing was done on a sample of naive CD8+ T cells sorted from blood. The sequence came from a man aged 30 to 45 in good health. The CDR3 DNA follows: TGTGCCAGCAGTTTATCGGTGGGCTTCACTGAAGCTTTCTTT. It encodes CASSLSVGFTEAFF.